Described below is a single T cell receptor beta chain sequence and its context. Clones were read by immunoSEQ multiplex PCR, and TCRdb kept only the in-frame ones, dropping some. The table has around 94,000 clones, more than 85% seen once; the top ten hold around 1.3%. The data stem from a study of control samples from healthy donors and cancer patients. V lost 4 bases and J lost 3, with 15 bases in between. There are 15 residues in the CDR3. Germline lookup yields CDR1 SGHKS and CDR2 YYEKEE (reference sequence). The chain couples TRBV5-5 to TRBJ2-3, with a weak D call TRBD1 (6 bases). The sequence came from a woman aged 45-59 years in good health. Sequencing input: blood. The CDR3 DNA follows: TGTGCCAGCAGCCCAACAGGGAGTCGAACAGATACGCAGTATTTT. Amino acids: CASSPTGSRTDTQYF.